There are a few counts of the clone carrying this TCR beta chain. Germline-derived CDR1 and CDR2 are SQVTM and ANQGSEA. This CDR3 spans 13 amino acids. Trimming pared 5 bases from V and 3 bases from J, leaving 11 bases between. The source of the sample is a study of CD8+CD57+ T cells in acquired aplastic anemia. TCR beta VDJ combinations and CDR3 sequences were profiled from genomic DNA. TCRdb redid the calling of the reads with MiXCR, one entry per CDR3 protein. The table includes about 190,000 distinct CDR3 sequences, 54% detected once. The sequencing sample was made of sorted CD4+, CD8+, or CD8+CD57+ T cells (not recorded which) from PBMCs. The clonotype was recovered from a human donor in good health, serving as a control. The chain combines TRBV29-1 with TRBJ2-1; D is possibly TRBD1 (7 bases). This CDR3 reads CSVQGGHYNEQFF. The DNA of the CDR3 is TGCAGCGTTCAGGGGGGCCACTACAATGAGCAGTTCTTC.